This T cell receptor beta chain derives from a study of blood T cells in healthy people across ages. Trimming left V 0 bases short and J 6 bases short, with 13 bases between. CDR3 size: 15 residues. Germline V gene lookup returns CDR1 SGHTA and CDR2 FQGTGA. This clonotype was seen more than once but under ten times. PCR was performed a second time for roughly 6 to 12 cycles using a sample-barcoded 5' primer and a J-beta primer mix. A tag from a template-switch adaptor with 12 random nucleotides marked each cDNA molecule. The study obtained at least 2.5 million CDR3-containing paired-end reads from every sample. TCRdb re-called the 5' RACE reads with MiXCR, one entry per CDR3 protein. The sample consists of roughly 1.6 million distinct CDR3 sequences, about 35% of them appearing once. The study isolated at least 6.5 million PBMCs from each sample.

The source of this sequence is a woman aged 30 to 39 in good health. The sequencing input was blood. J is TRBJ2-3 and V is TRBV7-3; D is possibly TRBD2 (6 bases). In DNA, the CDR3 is TGTGCCAGCAGCTTAACGGGACTTCACGCGGATACGCAGTATTTT. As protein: CASSLTGLHADTQYF. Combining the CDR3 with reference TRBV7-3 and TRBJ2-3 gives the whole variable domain GAGVSQTPSNKVTEKGKYVELRCDPISGHTALYWYRQSLGQGPEFLIYFQGTGAADDSGLPNDRFFAVRPEGSVSTLKIQRTERGDSAVYLCASSLTGLHADTQYFGPGTRLTVL.